This T cell receptor beta chain appears in the sequencing data of a study of CD8 T cells in Susac syndrome. This CDR3 spans 12 amino acids. Trimming cost V 7 bases and J 5 bases, with 12 bases left between them. CD8+ and CD4+ T cells taken from blood had their TCR beta sequenced. Negative magnetic isolation gave CD8+ and CD4+ cells; FACS enriched CD8+ TEMRA. When the RNA was reverse transcribed, random hexamers were used with an input of about 0.5 to 1 ug. By means of immunoSEQ multiplex PCR, TCR beta CDR3 spanning 54 Vbeta and 13 Jbeta underwent amplification. Each CDR3 protein is one row after TCRdb ran MiXCR on the immunoSEQ multiplex PCR reads. This table has approximately 100,000 distinct CDR3 sequences, around 95% appearing once.

The receptor was derived from a human donor in good health. The chain links TRBV23-1 to TRBJ2-7; D possibly corresponds to TRBD2 (6 bases). TRBV23-1 belongs to the ORF category, with a function that is uncertain. The specimen sequenced was CD4+ T cells from PBMCs. The CDR3 spells CASIGGKHEQYF. The CDR3 DNA reads as TGCGCCAGCATCGGGGGTAAACACGAGCAGTACTTC.